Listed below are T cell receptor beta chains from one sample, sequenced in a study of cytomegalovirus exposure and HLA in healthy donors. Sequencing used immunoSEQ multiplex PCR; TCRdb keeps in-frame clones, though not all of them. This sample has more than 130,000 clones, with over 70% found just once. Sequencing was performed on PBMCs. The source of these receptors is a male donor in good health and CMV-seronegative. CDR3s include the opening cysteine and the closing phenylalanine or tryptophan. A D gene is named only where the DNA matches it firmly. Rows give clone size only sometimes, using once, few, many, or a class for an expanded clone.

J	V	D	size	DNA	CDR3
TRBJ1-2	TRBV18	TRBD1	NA	TGTGCCAGCTCACCGGGACAGGGGCCTGGTGGCTACACCTTC	CASSPGQGPGGYTF
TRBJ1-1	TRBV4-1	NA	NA	TGCGCCAGCAGCCAAGAAAGGGGGACCGATGAAGCTTTCTTT	CASSQERGTDEAFF
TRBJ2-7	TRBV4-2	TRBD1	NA	TGTGCCAGCAGCCGGGACAGAACTAGCTACGAGCAGTACTTC	CASSRDRTSYEQYF
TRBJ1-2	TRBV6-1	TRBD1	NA	TGTGCCAGCACCACAGGGGCCTCAGCTTATGGCTACACCTTC	CASTTGASAYGYTF
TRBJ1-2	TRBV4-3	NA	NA	TGCGCCAGCAGCCCACGCGAGGGAGCCTATGGCTACACCTTC	CASSPREGAYGYTF
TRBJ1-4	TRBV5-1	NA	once	TGCGCCAGCAAGCTTGACGGACAGCGGACTAATGAAAAACTGTTTTTT	CASKLDGQRTNEKLFF
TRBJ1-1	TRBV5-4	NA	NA	TGTGCCAGCAGCTTGGGTTTATGGAACACTGAAGCTTTCTTT	CASSLGLWNTEAFF
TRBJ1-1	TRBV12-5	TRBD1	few	TGTGCTAGTGGTTTAGGGACAGAGTTTGAAGCTTTCTTT	CASGLGTEFEAFF
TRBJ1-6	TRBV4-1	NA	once	TGCGCCAGCAGCCAAGCAGTTTCGAATGGTTCACCCCTCCACTTT	CASSQAVSNGSPLHF
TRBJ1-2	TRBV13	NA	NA	TGTGCCAGCAGCTCGTCAGGGGTTGCGGAGTTGGTTGGGCTCTTTGGCTACACCTTC	CASSSSGVAELVGLFGYTF
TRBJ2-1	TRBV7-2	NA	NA	TGTGCCAGCAGCTTAACCTGGACAGCCAATGAGCAGTTCTTC	CASSLTWTANEQFF